This TCR beta chain was recovered during a study of T cell clonotyping in hematopoietic cell transplantation. Method: immunoSEQ multiplex PCR; TCRdb's copy keeps in-frame clones and lacks some. The sample has 4,500 to 6,500 clones, about four fifths seen once. Only a few counts were recorded for this clone. Antigen: not known. The V gene end was trimmed by 4 bases and the J gene end by 8 bases; junction bases not matched to a gene: 8. The V gene's germline CDR1 is SGHRS and CDR2 YFSETQ. The CDR3 loop spans 13 amino acids. Study results and limitations: Few recipient clonotypes overlapped donors; over 97% were de novo at given depth.

The clonotype comes from a male patient aged 55 to 69 who had an allogeneic stem cell transplant from an unrelated donor, so the T cells may come from the graft donor. Some clones in this sample may be carry-over from other donors' samples. This chain links TRBV5-1 with TRBJ1-1, with 7 bases aligning to TRBD1. This specimen was peripheral blood mononuclear cells, taken 30 days after allogeneic stem cell transplant. The DNA for the CDR3 is TGCGCCAGCAGCCCCAGACAGGGAGGAGAAGCTTTCTTT. Translation gives CASSPRQGGEAFF.